The present T cell receptor (beta chain) was sequenced within a study of breast tumors, draining lymph nodes, adjacent tissues. With 5 bases removed from V and 5 bases from J, the gap between germline ends came to 12 bases. Germline-derived CDR1 and CDR2 are SGHAT and FQNNGV. The CDR3 has 13 residues. Axillary draining lymph nodes of breast cancer patients supplied the node samples. TCRdb reanalysed the multiplex PCR reads using MiXCR and keeps one entry per CDR3 protein. This repertoire shows about 220,000 distinct CDR3 sequences, less than 35% found once; its top ten account for 3% to 4%. On this clonotype itself: Its antigen is currently unknown.

Findings and limits, study-wide: That most tumor T cells come from lymph nodes remained unproven. Luminal-like breast cancer showed significantly greater tumor-nontumor repertoire similarity than basal-like breast cancer did.

This chain joins TRBV11-2 and TRBJ2-5, with D perhaps given as TRBD1 or TRBD2 (5 bases each). The receptor was isolated from a female donor with breast cancer. Some clones in this sample may be carry-over from other donors' samples. Sequencing was performed on axillary lymph node tissue. CDR3 loop: CASSRGVLETQYF. The CDR3 DNA follows: TGTGCCAGCAGCCGGGGCGTGTTGGAGACCCAGTACTTC.